This TCR beta chain came from a study of T-cell memory formation after mild COVID-19. Notes on the study in general: Clones shrinking from day 15 to 85 showed even CD4/CD8 mixes; later expanders tilted CD4+.

A single record per CDR3 protein comes from TCRdb applying MiXCR to the 5' RACE reads. The sample lists approximately 560,000 distinct CDR3 sequences; roughly 17% were seen once. Details on this clonotype: Its antigen remains unidentified.

CDR1 and CDR2 from the germline V gene are SGHTA and FQGNSA. CDR3 length equals 14 residues. J gave up 5 bases and V 6 bases, and 8 bases lay outside the gene matches. The sample taken for sequencing was PBMCs or a T cell subset sorted from them (not recorded which). The receptor was isolated from an adult woman who had mild COVID-19 (a few samples of this study predate the infection). Cell type and time point are not known. This chain connects TRBV7-2 to TRBJ2-5, with 8 positions matching TRBD1. The CDR3 region is CASRQPGGWETQYF. The CDR3 region has the DNA TGTGCCAGCAGACAACCAGGGGGCTGGGAGACCCAGTACTTC.